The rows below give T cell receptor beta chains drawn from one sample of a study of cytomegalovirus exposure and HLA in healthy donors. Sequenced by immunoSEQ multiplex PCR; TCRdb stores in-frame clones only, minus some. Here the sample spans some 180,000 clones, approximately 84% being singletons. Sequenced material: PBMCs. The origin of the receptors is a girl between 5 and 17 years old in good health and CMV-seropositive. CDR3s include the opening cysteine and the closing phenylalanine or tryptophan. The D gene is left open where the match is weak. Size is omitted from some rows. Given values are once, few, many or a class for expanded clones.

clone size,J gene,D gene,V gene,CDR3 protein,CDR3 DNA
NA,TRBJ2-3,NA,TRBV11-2,CASSFRGGADTQYF,TGTGCCAGCAGCTTCCGAGGAGGAGCAGATACGCAGTATTTT
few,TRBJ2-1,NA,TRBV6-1,CASSDVQVSYNEQFF,TGTGCCAGCAGTGACGTACAGGTCTCCTACAATGAGCAGTTCTTC
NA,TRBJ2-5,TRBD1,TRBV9,CASSIRDRGGETQYF,TGTGCCAGCAGCATCCGGGACAGGGGGGGAGAGACCCAGTACTTC
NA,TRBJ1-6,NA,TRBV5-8,CASSFRDISSYNSPLHF,TGTGCCAGCAGCTTCCGGGATATCAGCTCCTATAATTCACCCCTCCACTTT
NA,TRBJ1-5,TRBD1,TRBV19,CASSMQGRGIQPQHF,TGTGCCAGTAGTATGCAAGGCAGGGGGATTCAGCCCCAGCATTTT
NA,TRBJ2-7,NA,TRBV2,CASLQGPYEQYF,TGTGCCAGCCTACAGGGTCCGTACGAGCAGTACTTC
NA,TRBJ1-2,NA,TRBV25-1,CASSEMGLLNYGYTF,TGTGCCAGCAGTGAAATGGGACTCTTAAACTATGGCTACACCTTC
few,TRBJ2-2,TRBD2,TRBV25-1,CASSVGGTGELFF,TGTGCCAGCAGTGTGGGAGGGACCGGGGAGCTGTTTTTT
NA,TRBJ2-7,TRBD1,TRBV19,CASRTGRGEQYF,TGTGCCAGCCGGACAGGGAGAGGCGAGCAGTACTTC
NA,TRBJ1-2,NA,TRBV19,CASSPLSPPFDRSSTGYTF,TGTGCCAGTAGTCCCCTTAGCCCCCCATTCGACAGGAGCTCGACTGGCTACACCTTC
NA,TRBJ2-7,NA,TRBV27,CASSLTASRPDEQYF,TGTGCCAGCAGTTTAACGGCTAGTCGACCCGACGAGCAGTACTTC
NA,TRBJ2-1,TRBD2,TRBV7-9,CASSLAPGLAGRNEQFF,TGTGCCAGCAGCTTAGCCCCGGGACTAGCGGGACGGAATGAGCAGTTCTTC
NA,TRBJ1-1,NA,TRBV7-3,CASSLQGDTEAFF,TGTGCCAGCAGCTTACAAGGAGACACTGAAGCTTTCTTT
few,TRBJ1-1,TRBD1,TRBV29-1,CSARRGPAEAFF,TGCAGCGCCCGAAGGGGGCCCGCTGAAGCTTTCTTT
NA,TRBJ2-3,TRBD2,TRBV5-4,CASSTQRLASTDTQYF,TGTGCCAGCAGCACTCAAAGACTAGCGAGCACAGATACGCAGTATTTT
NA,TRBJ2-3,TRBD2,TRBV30,CAWSVLSGGSGDTQYF,TGTGCCTGGAGTGTACTTAGCGGGGGCAGTGGGGATACGCAGTATTTT
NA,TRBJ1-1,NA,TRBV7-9,CASSVTGRNTEAFF,TGTGCCAGCAGCGTCACAGGGAGGAACACTGAAGCTTTCTTT
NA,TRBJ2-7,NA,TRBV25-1,CASSRGTYEQYF,TGTGCCAGCAGCCGGGGAACATACGAGCAGTACTTC
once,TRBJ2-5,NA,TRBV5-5,CASSLASRETQYF,TGTGCCAGCAGCTTGGCTAGTCGAGAGACCCAGTACTTC
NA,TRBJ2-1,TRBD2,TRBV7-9,CASSVTSEFSYNEQFF,TGTGCCAGCAGCGTGACTAGCGAGTTTTCCTACAATGAGCAGTTCTTC
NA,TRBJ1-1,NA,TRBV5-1,CASSVSLADKAFF,TGCGCCAGCAGCGTATCACTTGCTGATAAAGCTTTCTTT
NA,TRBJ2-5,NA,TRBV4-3,CASSQDLSGNQETQYF,TGCGCCAGCAGCCAAGATTTGAGCGGAAATCAAGAGACCCAGTACTTC
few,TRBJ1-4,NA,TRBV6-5,CASSSYGQKYEKLFF,TGTGCCAGCAGTTCTTACGGACAGAAGTACGAAAAACTGTTTTTT
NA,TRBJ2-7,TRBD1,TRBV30,CAWSVGTGRYEQYF,TGTGCCTGGAGTGTAGGGACAGGTCGCTACGAGCAGTACTTC
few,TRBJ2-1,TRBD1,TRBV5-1,CASSLGDREDNEQFF,TGCGCCAGCAGCTTGGGGGACAGGGAGGACAATGAGCAGTTCTTC
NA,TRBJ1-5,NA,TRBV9,CASSLTGNQPQHF,TGTGCCAGCAGTCTTACAGGGAATCAGCCCCAGCATTTT
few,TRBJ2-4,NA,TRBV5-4,CASSLDGTRNIQYF,TGTGCCAGCAGCTTGGACGGGACAAGAAACATTCAGTACTTC
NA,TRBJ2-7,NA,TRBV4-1,CASSQVTGISYEQYF,TGCGCCAGCAGCCAAGTTACGGGAATCTCCTACGAGCAGTACTTC
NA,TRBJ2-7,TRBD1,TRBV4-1,CASSQLPGTGWNEQYF,TGCGCCAGCAGCCAACTCCCCGGGACAGGGTGGAACGAGCAGTACTTC
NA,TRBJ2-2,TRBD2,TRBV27,CASSLTSAGELFF,TGTGCCAGCAGTTTAACTAGCGCCGGGGAGCTGTTTTTT
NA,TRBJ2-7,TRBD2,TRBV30,CACLGREGYEQYF,TGTGCCTGTTTGGGCAGGGAGGGTTACGAGCAGTACTTC
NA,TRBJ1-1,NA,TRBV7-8,CASSFQGKNTEDFF,TGTGCCAGCAGCTTCCAGGGGAAGAACACTGAAGATTTCTTT
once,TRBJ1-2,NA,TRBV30,CAWSPSGVLVRTF,TGTGCCTGGAGTCCCTCAGGGGTATTGGTTAGGACCTTC
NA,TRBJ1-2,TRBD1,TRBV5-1,CASSLGQGRVYGYTF,TGCGCCAGCAGCTTGGGACAGGGTAGGGTCTATGGCTACACCTTC
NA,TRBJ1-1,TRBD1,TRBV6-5,CASSYGNRGLNTEAFF,TGTGCCAGCAGTTATGGCAACAGGGGTTTGAACACTGAAGCTTTCTTT
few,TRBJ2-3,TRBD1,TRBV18,CASSPMDRGPDTQYF,TGTGCCAGCTCACCGATGGACAGGGGGCCAGATACGCAGTATTTT
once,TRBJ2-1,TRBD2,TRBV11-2,CASSFGTMAEQFF,TGTGCCAGCAGCTTCGGGACTATGGCTGAGCAGTTCTTC
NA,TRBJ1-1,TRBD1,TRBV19,CASRSHGQGGTEAFF,TGTGCCAGTAGAAGCCATGGACAGGGGGGAACTGAAGCTTTCTTT
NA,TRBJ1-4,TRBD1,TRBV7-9,CASSLALQGTNEKLFF,TGTGCCAGCAGCTTAGCCCTACAGGGGACTAATGAAAAACTGTTTTTT
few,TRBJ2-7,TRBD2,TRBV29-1,CSVVTTRLAGGEQYF,TGCAGCGTTGTCACAACCCGACTAGCGGGAGGAGAGCAGTACTTC
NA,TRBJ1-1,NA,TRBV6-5,CATGSGVMNTEAFF,TGTGCCACAGGGAGCGGGGTAATGAACACTGAAGCTTTCTTT
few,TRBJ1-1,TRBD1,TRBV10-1,CASSESDRGYTEAFF,TGCGCCAGCAGTGAGTCGGACAGGGGATACACTGAAGCTTTCTTT
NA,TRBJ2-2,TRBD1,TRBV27,CATSLLAGTGMAGELFF,TGTGCCACCAGTTTATTGGCCGGGACAGGGATGGCCGGGGAGCTGTTTTTT
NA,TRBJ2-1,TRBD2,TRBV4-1,CASSQDRLAPYNEQFF,TGCGCCAGCAGCCAAGATAGACTAGCGCCCTACAATGAGCAGTTCTTC
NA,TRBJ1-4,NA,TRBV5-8,CASSLYSEGNEKLFF,TGTGCCAGCAGCTTATATTCCGAGGGAAATGAAAAACTGTTTTTT